Reported below is one T cell receptor (beta chain). Its antigen is unidentified. Sequencing used immunoSEQ multiplex PCR; TCRdb keeps in-frame clones, though not all of them. The table shows roughly 11,000 clones, with approximately 87% occurring only once. Naive and memory CD4+ T cells came from enriched cryopreserved PBMCs. The sample belongs to a study of CD4 T cells in relation to SARS-CoV-2 and coronaviruses. Study-level background: Crossreactive spike epitopes shared across donors were mapped to their HLA restriction. Whole-study findings and limits: The assay detects memory recall responses, not culture-primed primary responses.

Trimming cost V 7 bases and J 2 bases, with 14 bases left between them. The CDR3 covers 14 residues. The germline gives CDR1 MNHNY, CDR2 SVGAGI (reference sequence). The source material was naive CD4+ T cells from PBMCs. Subset denoted: naive CD4+ T cells isolated by negative enrichment. The V call is TRBV6-6, the J call TRBJ1-2; D is possibly TRBD1 (6 bases). This receptor was obtained from an adult with COVID-19. CDR3 in amino acids: CASTLDSANYGYTF. CDR3 DNA: TGTGCCAGCACTCTGGACAGCGCGAACTATGGCTACACCTTC.